Detailed here is one TCR beta chain. Antigen: not known. The entry originates in a study of blood T cells in healthy people across ages. The CDR3 runs 17 residues. The study, taken as a whole, reports: Total diversity from one million sequenced T cells was likely underestimated.

Primers used in a second PCR of roughly 7 to 11 cycles were a sample-barcoded 5' primer and a J-beta primer mix. TCRdb itself ran the 5' RACE reads through MiXCR, one entry per CDR3 protein. The sample lists around 1,600,000 distinct CDR3 sequences; approximately 39% were seen once. The source of this sequence is a woman aged 18-30 years in good health. Source material: blood. J is TRBJ1-1 and V is TRBV21-1; TRBD1, as called in the table, went unchecked against the DNA. TRBV21-1 is annotated as a pseudogene. CDR3 region: CASSSLPGQGIGTEAFF. The CDR3 coding sequence is TGTGCCAGCAGCAGTTTACCGGGACAGGGGATCGGCACTGAAGCTTTCTTT.